The 15 T cell receptor beta chains below were found in one sample sequenced in a study of response to subunit inactivated influenza vaccine. TCRdb processed the RT-PCR reads anew with MiXCR; each CDR3 protein has one entry. The sample holds 500,000 to 750,000 distinct CDR3 sequences; 12% to 15% are singletons and the top ten take 11%. Sequencing was performed on PBMCs from blood, taken 11 to 12 days after vaccination. The receptors were gathered from a man aged 50 or older who received an inactivated influenza vaccine.

This clonotype appeared a few times. This chain joins TRBV4-1 and TRBJ1-1; the D gene is possibly TRBD1 (6 bases). V lost 5 bases and J 1 base, leaving 14 bases between the germline ends. Germline V CDR1 and CDR2: MGHRA, YSYEKL. The length of the CDR3 is 15 residues. CDR3 DNA sequence: TGCGCCAGCAGCTCATACAGGGATTCGAACACTGAAGCTTTCTTT. It specifies CASSSYRDSNTEAFF.

This clonotype has only a few counts. The chain uses TRBV10-3 and TRBJ1-5; TRBD1 matches at 8 bases. After removal of 10 bases from V and 4 bases from J, the junction contained 6 bases not matched to a gene. The CDR3 is 13 amino acids. CDR1 and CDR2 (germline): ENHRY, SYGVKD. This CDR3 is CASTGGENQPQHF. The CDR3 DNA reads TGTGCCAGTACAGGGGGGGAGAATCAGCCCCAGCATTTT.

The rearrangement uses TRBV7-6 and TRBJ1-1, with D perhaps TRBD1 (5 bases). Germline V CDR1 and CDR2: SGHVS, FNYEAQ. The CDR3 is 15 amino acids. V was pared by 4 bases and J by 1 base, with 13 bases between. As DNA, the CDR3 is TGTGCCAGCAGCTCGGAAACAGGCAGGAACACTGAAGCTTTCTTT. As protein: CASSSETGRNTEAFF.

The chain has TRBV11-2 and TRBJ1-6; TRBD1 matches 9 bases. Trimming at V came to 5 bases and at J to 8 bases, leaving 7 bases not matched to a gene. The CDR3 totals 15 residues. CDR1 and CDR2 (germline): SGHAT, FQNNGV. The DNA for the CDR3 is TGTGCCAGCAGCACGGGGACAGGGCCCTATTCACCCCTCCACTTT. Its protein product is CASSTGTGPYSPLHF.

V is TRBV25-1 and J is TRBJ2-3; 8 bases fit TRBD1. V lost 6 bases, J lost 5 bases, and 7 bases stayed unmatched. The CDR3 length is 14 residues. Looked up from germline, CDR1 is MGHDK and CDR2 is SYGVNS. Written as DNA, the CDR3 is TGTGCCAGCAGCAAGCAGGGGGCGGGAGATACGCAGTATTTT. This translates into CASSKQGAGDTQYF. The whole variable domain, remainder taken from reference TRBV25-1 and TRBJ2-3, is EADIYQTPRYLVIGTGKKITLECSQTMGHDKMYWYQQDPGMELHLIHYSYGVNSTEKGDLSSESTVSRIRTEHFPLTLESARPSHTSQYLCASSKQGAGDTQYFGPGTRLTVL.

CDR3 protein: CATSSPWRGSTDTQYF. The CDR3 DNA follows: TGTGCCACCAGCAGCCCGTGGCGGGGCAGCACAGATACGCAGTATTTT. This chain joins TRBV15 and TRBJ2-3, with TRBD2 as a possible D gene (6 bases). V dropped 3 bases and J dropped 0 bases, with 13 bases sitting between them. Germline-derived CDR1 and CDR2 are LNHNV and YYDKDF (reference sequence). This CDR3 spans 16 amino acids.

This clonotype appeared a few times. The CDR3 loop reads CASTKAGVTETQYF. In nucleotides, the CDR3 is TGTGCCAGCACCAAAGCGGGAGTGACAGAGACCCAGTACTTC. V usage is TRBV6-2 or TRBV6-3 and J usage is TRBJ2-5; TRBD2 aligns across 8 bases. CDR3 size: 14 residues. Germline lookup yields CDR1 MNHEY and CDR2 SVGEGT. Germline trimming cut 7 bases from V and 4 bases from J; bases unmatched to any gene: 8.

This clonotype came up many times. The V and J genes are TRBV28 and TRBJ2-2, with 12 bases lining up with TRBD2. The V gene's germline CDR1 is MDHEN and CDR2 SYDVKM. Trimming removed 5 bases from V and 3 bases from J; junction bases left unmatched: 10. The CDR3 spans 18 residues. This CDR3 is CASSPGLAGRSDTGELFF. The CDR3 bases are TGTGCCAGCAGTCCCGGACTAGCGGGGAGGTCGGACACCGGGGAGCTGTTTTTT.

This clonotype has more than one count but fewer than ten. The rearrangement joins TRBV7-2 to TRBJ2-3; TRBD2 matches 8 bases. Germline lookup yields CDR1 SGHTA and CDR2 FQGNSA. The CDR3 totals 14 residues. Unmatched junction bases numbered 4, after V lost 4 bases and J lost 4 bases. The CDR3 reads CASSYGLAPDTQYF. The CDR3, as DNA: TGTGCCAGCAGCTACGGACTAGCCCCAGATACGCAGTATTTT.

The rearrangement uses TRBV12-3 or TRBV12-4 and TRBJ1-1, with TRBD1 matching over 10 bases. With V trimmed by 5 bases and J by 1 base, 1 base remained unmatched. This CDR3 has 14 amino acids. CDR3 nucleotides: TGTGCCAGCAGTAGACAGGGGGCGAACACTGAAGCTTTCTTT. Translating it yields CASSRQGANTEAFF.

The V and J genes are TRBV12-3 or TRBV12-4 and TRBJ2-5; D perhaps matches TRBD2 (6 bases). Trimming took 6 bases from V and 5 from J, leaving 19 bases between them. The CDR3 length is 15 residues. The CDR3 loop is CASSSTGRSMETQYF. For the CDR3, the DNA is TGTGCCAGCAGCTCTACGGGGAGGTCCATGGAGACCCAGTACTTC.

In its sample, this clonotype was seen many times. V gene TRBV5-1 combines with J gene TRBJ1-1; possibly TRBD1 for D (6 bases). CDR3 length equals 14 residues. With 4 bases removed from V and 2 bases from J, the gap between germline ends came to 12 bases. CDR1 is SGHRS and CDR2 is YFSETQ in the germline V gene. CDR3 nucleotide sequence: TGCGCCAGCAGCACGGGACAAAAAAACACTGAAGCTTTCTTT. It yields the protein CASSTGQKNTEAFF.

The gene calls are TRBV29-1 and TRBJ2-1, with TRBD2 matching 7 bases. V lost 1 base and J lost 2; bases outside the gene matches: 5. CDR1 is SQVTM and CDR2 is ANQGSEA in the germline V gene. This CDR3 comprises 15 residues. The CDR3 protein is CSVEGGSGPYNEQFF. DNA of the CDR3: TGCAGCGTTGAAGGCGGGAGCGGCCCCTACAATGAGCAGTTCTTC.

The sample holds many counts of this clonotype. The DNA for the CDR3 is TGCAGTGCTAGAGACTCTAGCGGGAGGGCCTACAATGAGCAGTTCTTC. Protein sequence: CSARDSSGRAYNEQFF. The J gene is TRBJ2-1, the V gene TRBV20-1; 12 bases map to TRBD2. Looked up from germline, CDR1 is DFQATT and CDR2 is SNEGSKA (reference sequence). This CDR3 has 16 residues. J lost 2 bases, V lost 0 bases, and 2 bases had no gene match.

This clonotype has more than one count but fewer than ten. The chain is built from TRBV20-1 and TRBJ1-1; D unresolved. Trimming removed 0 bases at V and 6 bases at J, with 11 bases between. CDR3 length: 13 residues. Looked up from germline, CDR1 is DFQATT and CDR2 is SNEGSKA (reference sequence). CDR3 loop: CSARDVPHPEAFF. The DNA for the CDR3 is TGCAGTGCTAGAGATGTTCCACACCCTGAAGCTTTCTTT.